This is a list of T cell receptor beta chains from one sample in a study of T cell repertoires in ileal Crohn's disease. Here immunoSEQ multiplex PCR was the method, and the copy in TCRdb shows in-frame clones only, minus some. Of over 8,500 clones in the sample, about four fifths were seen once. The sample taken for sequencing was ileal tissue. The receptors shown here come from an adult with Crohn's disease. Each CDR3 is given with its conserved first and last residue. Each record gives: clone size, V gene, J gene, D gene, CDR3 protein, CDR3 DNA. The D gene is left open where the match is weak. Clone sizes are given selectively: once, few, many, or a class where the clone is expanded.

-	TRBV5-1	TRBJ1-1	-	CASSLVGGEKAFF	TGCGCCAGCAGCTTGGTCGGGGGGGAGAAAGCTTTCTTT
once	TRBV2	TRBJ1-6	-	CASKGEGNSPLHF	TGTGCCAGCAAGGGAGAGGGTAATTCACCCCTCCACTTT
-	TRBV18	TRBJ1-4	-	CASSLQGTAVIATNEKLFF	TGTGCCAGCTCACTACAAGGCACAGCGGTAATTGCAACTAATGAAAAACTGTTTTTT
-	TRBV5-6	TRBJ1-2	-	CASSLVTALDGYTF	TGTGCCAGCAGCTTGGTAACAGCCCTGGATGGCTACACCTTC
once	TRBV5-1	TRBJ2-3	-	CASSLAESTDTQYF	TGCGCCAGCAGCTTGGCCGAGAGCACAGATACGCAGTATTTT
-	TRBV19	TRBJ1-1	-	CASSRGGQVSEAFF	TGTGCCAGTAGTAGGGGGGGCCAGGTCTCTGAAGCTTTCTTT
-	TRBV7-9	TRBJ1-1	-	CASSASESGKSTAFF	TGTGCCAGCAGCGCCTCGGAATCAGGGAAGAGTACAGCTTTCTTT
-	TRBV5-4	TRBJ2-7	TRBD1	CASSPGTGRNYEQYF	TGTGCCAGCAGCCCCGGGACAGGGCGTAACTACGAGCAGTACTTC
-	TRBV25-1	TRBJ1-1	TRBD1	CASSEGTGMSEAFF	TGTGCCAGCAGTGAAGGGACAGGGATGTCTGAAGCTTTCTTT
few	TRBV11-1	TRBJ1-1	-	CASSLGGETEAFF	TGTGCCAGCAGCTTAGGGGGGGAAACTGAAGCTTTCTTT
-	TRBV21-1	TRBJ2-1	-	CASRTGDRSNEQFF	TGTGCCAGCAGGACCGGAGACAGGTCCAATGAGCAGTTCTTC
-	TRBV6-1	TRBJ2-7	TRBD2	CASSGGEGSSYEQYF	TGTGCCAGCAGTGGGGGGGAGGGGTCCTCCTACGAGCAGTACTTC
-	TRBV7-8	TRBJ2-1	-	CASSTHRGAFGNEQFF	TGTGCCAGCAGCACCCACCGGGGGGCCTTTGGCAATGAGCAGTTCTTC
-	TRBV28	TRBJ1-2	-	CASHIPRDGYTF	TGTGCCAGCCACATCCCTCGGGATGGCTACACCTTC
-	TRBV4-1	TRBJ1-1	-	CASSRQLGNTEAFF	TGCGCCAGCAGCCGACAGCTAGGTAACACTGAAGCTTTCTTT